Listed below are T cell receptor beta chains from one sample, sequenced in a study of response to subunit inactivated influenza vaccine. TCRdb re-derived calls from the RT-PCR reads in MiXCR, one entry per CDR3 protein. The profile shows 650,000 to 800,000 distinct CDR3 sequences, more than 11% of them singletons. The sequencing here drew on PBMCs from blood, taken roughly 2 weeks before vaccination. The receptor source for this set is a man over 45 who received an inactivated influenza vaccine. Both conserved end residues are part of each CDR3. The D gene is left open where the match is weak. The size entry is marked missing in some rows and otherwise reads once, few, many or a size class.

d_call,clone_size,v_call,j_call,cdr3_aa,cdr3_nt
TRBD2,.,TRBV12-3/TRBV12-4,TRBJ2-5,CASSARLAGGPQETQYF,TGTGCCAGCAGTGCCCGACTAGCGGGGGGGCCCCAAGAGACCCAGTACTTC
.,many,TRBV5-5,TRBJ2-7,CASSLPDPYEQYF,TGTGCCAGCAGCTTGCCAGATCCCTACGAGCAGTACTTC
.,few,TRBV12-3/TRBV12-4,TRBJ2-5,CASSSTGPQETQYF,TGTGCCAGCAGTTCCACAGGGCCCCAAGAGACCCAGTACTTC
.,few,TRBV20-1,TRBJ2-1,CSARDGTKDGVF,TGCAGTGCTAGAGATGGGACCAAAGATGGGGTCTTC
TRBD1,.,TRBV7-9,TRBJ1-5,CASSSETGAPWTQHF,TGTGCCAGCAGCTCCGAGACAGGGGCCCCTTGGACCCAGCATTTT
.,few,TRBV29-1,TRBJ2-1,CSVTTPEEQFF,TGCAGCGTCACCACTCCCGAAGAGCAGTTCTTC
.,.,TRBV30,TRBJ1-4,CAWAPGRYNEKLFF,TGTGCCTGGGCGCCGGGACGGTATAATGAAAAACTGTTTTTT
.,many,TRBV29-1,TRBJ2-2,CSVKGDTGELFF,TGCAGCGTGAAGGGGGACACCGGGGAGCTGTTTTTT
TRBD2,.,TRBV6-1,TRBJ2-3,CASSPRMTSAGPDTQYF,TGTGCCAGCAGCCCACGAATGACTAGCGCGGGTCCAGATACGCAGTATTTT
.,few,TRBV9,TRBJ2-3,CASSVEGSGWVTDTQYF,TGTGCCAGCAGCGTAGAAGGGTCAGGGTGGGTTACAGATACGCAGTATTTT
.,few,TRBV16,TRBJ1-6,CASSPDTALHF,TGTGCCAGCAGCCCGGACACGGCCCTCCACTTT
.,many,TRBV7-9,TRBJ2-7,CASSVGRRNEQYF,TGTGCCAGCAGCGTCGGGAGAAGGAACGAGCAGTACTTC
.,.,TRBV12-5,TRBJ2-2,CASGLHYTANTGELFF,TGTGCTAGTGGTCTTCACTACACCGCGAACACCGGGGAGCTGTTTTTT
.,once,TRBV12-1,TRBJ1-1,CASRMDRRAFF,TGCGCCAGCAGGATGGACAGGCGAGCTTTCTTT
.,.,TRBV18,TRBJ1-2,CASSPPQDSYGYTF,TGTGCCAGCTCACCACCCCAGGACAGCTATGGCTACACCTTC
.,many,TRBV29-1,TRBJ1-4,CSVRGANEKLFF,TGCAGCGTAAGGGGGGCCAATGAAAAACTGTTTTTT
TRBD2,many,TRBV4-1,TRBJ2-4,CASKKAGEAIQYF,TGCGCCAGCAAGAAAGCGGGAGAGGCCATTCAGTACTTC
TRBD1,few,TRBV13,TRBJ1-2,CASSSGQGGDYGYTF,TGTGCCAGCAGCTCGGGACAGGGGGGAGACTATGGCTACACCTTC
TRBD1,few,TRBV7-2,TRBJ2-7,CASTSWSDRGSEQYF,TGTGCCAGTACCTCCTGGAGTGACAGGGGGAGCGAGCAGTACTTC
.,few,TRBV11-3,TRBJ2-2,CASSQFGETGELFF,TGTGCCAGCAGCCAATTTGGGGAAACCGGGGAGCTGTTTTTT
.,many,TRBV7-2,TRBJ2-5,CASSLGLGPETQYF,TGTGCCAGCAGCTTAGGCCTGGGGCCAGAGACCCAGTACTTC
.,.,TRBV10-3,TRBJ2-7,CAIARDNYEQYF,TGTGCCATTGCCCGGGACAACTACGAGCAGTACTTC
.,few,TRBV5-1,TRBJ1-2,CASSLGSSANYGYTF,TGCGCCAGCAGCTTGGGAAGCAGCGCTAACTATGGCTACACCTTC
TRBD1,many,TRBV12-3/TRBV12-4,TRBJ2-7,CASSIGTGSSYEQYF,TGTGCCAGCAGCATTGGGACAGGGAGCTCCTACGAGCAGTACTTC
.,few,TRBV20-1,TRBJ2-1,CSADRPAESPYNEQFF,TGCAGTGCTGATAGACCAGCGGAAAGCCCCTACAATGAGCAGTTCTTC
TRBD2,few,TRBV20-1,TRBJ2-5,CSARGPITSGRLPF,TGCAGTGCTAGAGGGCCCATAACTAGCGGGAGACTTCCATTC
TRBD2,few,TRBV29-1,TRBJ2-2,CSVEGLAGGPTGELFF,TGCAGCGTTGAAGGACTAGCGGGAGGGCCCACCGGGGAGCTGTTTTTT
.,.,TRBV18,TRBJ2-7,CASSPEQGREQYF,TGTGCCAGCTCACCCGAACAGGGCCGGGAGCAGTACTTC
TRBD1,few,TRBV3-1,TRBJ2-7,CASSHEQGAREQYF,TGTGCCAGCAGCCACGAGCAGGGGGCGAGGGAGCAGTACTTC
.,.,TRBV7-2,TRBJ1-1,CASSPRGTNTEAFF,TGTGCCAGCAGCCCACGGGGCACAAACACTGAAGCTTTCTTT
TRBD2,.,TRBV24-1,TRBJ2-3,CATSDLRSFALASGASTDTQYF,TGTGCCACCAGTGATTTGCGGAGCTTCGCATTGGCTAGCGGAGCTAGCACAGATACGCAGTATTTT
.,.,TRBV28,TRBJ2-5,CASSPARDRTMETQYF,TGTGCCAGCAGCCCAGCTCGGGACCGAACCATGGAGACCCAGTACTTC
.,few,TRBV10-3,TRBJ2-5,CAISDWAETQYF,TGTGCCATCAGTGATTGGGCAGAGACCCAGTACTTC
.,many,TRBV12-3/TRBV12-4,TRBJ1-1,CASSLRLDTEAFF,TGTGCCAGCAGTTTAAGATTGGACACTGAAGCTTTCTTT
TRBD2,.,TRBV5-1,TRBJ2-3,CASSFGTSVADTQYF,TGCGCCAGCAGCTTTGGAACTAGCGTAGCAGATACGCAGTATTTT
TRBD1,.,TRBV28,TRBJ1-1,CASSLIGTGVITEAFF,TGTGCCAGCAGTTTAATTGGGACAGGGGTGATCACTGAAGCTTTCTTT
.,.,TRBV18,TRBJ2-1,CASSPRSGNEQFF,TGTGCCAGCTCACCACGTTCAGGGAATGAGCAGTTCTTC
.,.,TRBV5-1,TRBJ2-5,CASSPQGLQETQYF,TGCGCCAGCAGCCCCCAAGGACTGCAAGAGACCCAGTACTTC
.,.,TRBV7-6,TRBJ2-5,CASSFLWESQETQYF,TGTGCCAGCAGCTTTCTATGGGAATCCCAAGAGACCCAGTACTTC
TRBD2,.,TRBV24-1,TRBJ2-3,CATSVTGGTDTQYF,TGTGCCACCAGTGTGACGGGGGGGACAGATACGCAGTATTTT
.,few,TRBV30,TRBJ1-6,CAWSFQPNEPLHF,TGTGCCTGGAGCTTCCAGCCCAATGAACCCCTCCACTTT
.,.,TRBV14,TRBJ1-4,CASSRGYSTRGEKLFF,TGTGCCAGCAGCCGGGGATACTCTACCCGGGGTGAAAAACTGTTTTTT
.,.,TRBV24-1,TRBJ2-7,CATSPGPAYEQYF,TGTGCCACCAGTCCCGGGCCCGCCTACGAGCAGTACTTC
.,.,TRBV7-2,TRBJ2-2,CASSLALKGTGELFF,TGTGCCAGCAGCTTAGCGCTAAAGGGCACCGGGGAGCTGTTTTTT
.,many,TRBV6-5,TRBJ2-2,CASSSQLNTGELFF,TGTGCCAGCAGTTCCCAATTGAACACCGGGGAGCTGTTTTTT
.,few,TRBV4-3,TRBJ2-7,CASSQANTGTYEQYF,TGCGCCAGCAGCCAAGCTAATACAGGCACCTACGAGCAGTACTTC
TRBD2,.,TRBV7-3,TRBJ2-1,CASSLTPGGPINEQFF,TGTGCCAGCAGCTTAACCCCGGGAGGGCCTATAAATGAGCAGTTCTTC
.,.,TRBV9,TRBJ2-5,CASSVVGGSETQYF,TGTGCCAGCAGCGTAGTTGGGGGATCGGAGACCCAGTACTTC
TRBD1,.,TRBV6-5,TRBJ2-7,CASSYPGTAPEQYF,TGTGCCAGCAGTTACCCCGGGACAGCGCCCGAGCAGTACTTC
TRBD2,.,TRBV7-3,TRBJ2-6,CASSLTGGLAGVHAGANVLTF,TGTGCCAGCAGCTTAACCGGGGGACTAGCGGGAGTGCATGCTGGGGCCAACGTCCTGACTTTC
.,.,TRBV7-3,TRBJ2-5,CASSERGRAAAEETQYF,TGTGCCAGCAGCGAGAGGGGGAGGGCCGCCGCGGAAGAGACCCAGTACTTC
TRBD2,.,TRBV12-3/TRBV12-4,TRBJ2-1,CASSFLGTSGNEQFF,TGTGCCAGCAGTTTTCTCGGGACTAGCGGGAATGAGCAGTTCTTC